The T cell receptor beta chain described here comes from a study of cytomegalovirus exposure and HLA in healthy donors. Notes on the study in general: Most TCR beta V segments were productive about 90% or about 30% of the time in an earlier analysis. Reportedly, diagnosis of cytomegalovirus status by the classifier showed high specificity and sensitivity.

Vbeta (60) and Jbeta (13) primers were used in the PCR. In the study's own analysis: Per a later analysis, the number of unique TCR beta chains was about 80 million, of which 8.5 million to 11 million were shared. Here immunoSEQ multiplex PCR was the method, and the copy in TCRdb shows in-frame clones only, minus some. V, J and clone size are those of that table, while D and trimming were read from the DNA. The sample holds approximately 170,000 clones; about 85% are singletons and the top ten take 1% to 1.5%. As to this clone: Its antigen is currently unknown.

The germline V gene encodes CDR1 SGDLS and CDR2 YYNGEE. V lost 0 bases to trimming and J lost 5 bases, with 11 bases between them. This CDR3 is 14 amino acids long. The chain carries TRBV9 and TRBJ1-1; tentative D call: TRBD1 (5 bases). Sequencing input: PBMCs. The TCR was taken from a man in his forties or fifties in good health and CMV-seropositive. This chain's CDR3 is CASSVGTGSTEAFF. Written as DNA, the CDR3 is TGTGCCAGCAGCGTAGGAACAGGTTCAACTGAAGCTTTCTTT. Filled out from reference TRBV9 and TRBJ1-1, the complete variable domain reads DSGVTQTPKHLITATGQRVTLRCSPRSGDLSVYWYQQSLDQGLQFLIQYYNGEERAKGNILERFSAQQFPDLHSELNLSSLELGDSALYFCASSVGTGSTEAFFGQGTRLTVV.